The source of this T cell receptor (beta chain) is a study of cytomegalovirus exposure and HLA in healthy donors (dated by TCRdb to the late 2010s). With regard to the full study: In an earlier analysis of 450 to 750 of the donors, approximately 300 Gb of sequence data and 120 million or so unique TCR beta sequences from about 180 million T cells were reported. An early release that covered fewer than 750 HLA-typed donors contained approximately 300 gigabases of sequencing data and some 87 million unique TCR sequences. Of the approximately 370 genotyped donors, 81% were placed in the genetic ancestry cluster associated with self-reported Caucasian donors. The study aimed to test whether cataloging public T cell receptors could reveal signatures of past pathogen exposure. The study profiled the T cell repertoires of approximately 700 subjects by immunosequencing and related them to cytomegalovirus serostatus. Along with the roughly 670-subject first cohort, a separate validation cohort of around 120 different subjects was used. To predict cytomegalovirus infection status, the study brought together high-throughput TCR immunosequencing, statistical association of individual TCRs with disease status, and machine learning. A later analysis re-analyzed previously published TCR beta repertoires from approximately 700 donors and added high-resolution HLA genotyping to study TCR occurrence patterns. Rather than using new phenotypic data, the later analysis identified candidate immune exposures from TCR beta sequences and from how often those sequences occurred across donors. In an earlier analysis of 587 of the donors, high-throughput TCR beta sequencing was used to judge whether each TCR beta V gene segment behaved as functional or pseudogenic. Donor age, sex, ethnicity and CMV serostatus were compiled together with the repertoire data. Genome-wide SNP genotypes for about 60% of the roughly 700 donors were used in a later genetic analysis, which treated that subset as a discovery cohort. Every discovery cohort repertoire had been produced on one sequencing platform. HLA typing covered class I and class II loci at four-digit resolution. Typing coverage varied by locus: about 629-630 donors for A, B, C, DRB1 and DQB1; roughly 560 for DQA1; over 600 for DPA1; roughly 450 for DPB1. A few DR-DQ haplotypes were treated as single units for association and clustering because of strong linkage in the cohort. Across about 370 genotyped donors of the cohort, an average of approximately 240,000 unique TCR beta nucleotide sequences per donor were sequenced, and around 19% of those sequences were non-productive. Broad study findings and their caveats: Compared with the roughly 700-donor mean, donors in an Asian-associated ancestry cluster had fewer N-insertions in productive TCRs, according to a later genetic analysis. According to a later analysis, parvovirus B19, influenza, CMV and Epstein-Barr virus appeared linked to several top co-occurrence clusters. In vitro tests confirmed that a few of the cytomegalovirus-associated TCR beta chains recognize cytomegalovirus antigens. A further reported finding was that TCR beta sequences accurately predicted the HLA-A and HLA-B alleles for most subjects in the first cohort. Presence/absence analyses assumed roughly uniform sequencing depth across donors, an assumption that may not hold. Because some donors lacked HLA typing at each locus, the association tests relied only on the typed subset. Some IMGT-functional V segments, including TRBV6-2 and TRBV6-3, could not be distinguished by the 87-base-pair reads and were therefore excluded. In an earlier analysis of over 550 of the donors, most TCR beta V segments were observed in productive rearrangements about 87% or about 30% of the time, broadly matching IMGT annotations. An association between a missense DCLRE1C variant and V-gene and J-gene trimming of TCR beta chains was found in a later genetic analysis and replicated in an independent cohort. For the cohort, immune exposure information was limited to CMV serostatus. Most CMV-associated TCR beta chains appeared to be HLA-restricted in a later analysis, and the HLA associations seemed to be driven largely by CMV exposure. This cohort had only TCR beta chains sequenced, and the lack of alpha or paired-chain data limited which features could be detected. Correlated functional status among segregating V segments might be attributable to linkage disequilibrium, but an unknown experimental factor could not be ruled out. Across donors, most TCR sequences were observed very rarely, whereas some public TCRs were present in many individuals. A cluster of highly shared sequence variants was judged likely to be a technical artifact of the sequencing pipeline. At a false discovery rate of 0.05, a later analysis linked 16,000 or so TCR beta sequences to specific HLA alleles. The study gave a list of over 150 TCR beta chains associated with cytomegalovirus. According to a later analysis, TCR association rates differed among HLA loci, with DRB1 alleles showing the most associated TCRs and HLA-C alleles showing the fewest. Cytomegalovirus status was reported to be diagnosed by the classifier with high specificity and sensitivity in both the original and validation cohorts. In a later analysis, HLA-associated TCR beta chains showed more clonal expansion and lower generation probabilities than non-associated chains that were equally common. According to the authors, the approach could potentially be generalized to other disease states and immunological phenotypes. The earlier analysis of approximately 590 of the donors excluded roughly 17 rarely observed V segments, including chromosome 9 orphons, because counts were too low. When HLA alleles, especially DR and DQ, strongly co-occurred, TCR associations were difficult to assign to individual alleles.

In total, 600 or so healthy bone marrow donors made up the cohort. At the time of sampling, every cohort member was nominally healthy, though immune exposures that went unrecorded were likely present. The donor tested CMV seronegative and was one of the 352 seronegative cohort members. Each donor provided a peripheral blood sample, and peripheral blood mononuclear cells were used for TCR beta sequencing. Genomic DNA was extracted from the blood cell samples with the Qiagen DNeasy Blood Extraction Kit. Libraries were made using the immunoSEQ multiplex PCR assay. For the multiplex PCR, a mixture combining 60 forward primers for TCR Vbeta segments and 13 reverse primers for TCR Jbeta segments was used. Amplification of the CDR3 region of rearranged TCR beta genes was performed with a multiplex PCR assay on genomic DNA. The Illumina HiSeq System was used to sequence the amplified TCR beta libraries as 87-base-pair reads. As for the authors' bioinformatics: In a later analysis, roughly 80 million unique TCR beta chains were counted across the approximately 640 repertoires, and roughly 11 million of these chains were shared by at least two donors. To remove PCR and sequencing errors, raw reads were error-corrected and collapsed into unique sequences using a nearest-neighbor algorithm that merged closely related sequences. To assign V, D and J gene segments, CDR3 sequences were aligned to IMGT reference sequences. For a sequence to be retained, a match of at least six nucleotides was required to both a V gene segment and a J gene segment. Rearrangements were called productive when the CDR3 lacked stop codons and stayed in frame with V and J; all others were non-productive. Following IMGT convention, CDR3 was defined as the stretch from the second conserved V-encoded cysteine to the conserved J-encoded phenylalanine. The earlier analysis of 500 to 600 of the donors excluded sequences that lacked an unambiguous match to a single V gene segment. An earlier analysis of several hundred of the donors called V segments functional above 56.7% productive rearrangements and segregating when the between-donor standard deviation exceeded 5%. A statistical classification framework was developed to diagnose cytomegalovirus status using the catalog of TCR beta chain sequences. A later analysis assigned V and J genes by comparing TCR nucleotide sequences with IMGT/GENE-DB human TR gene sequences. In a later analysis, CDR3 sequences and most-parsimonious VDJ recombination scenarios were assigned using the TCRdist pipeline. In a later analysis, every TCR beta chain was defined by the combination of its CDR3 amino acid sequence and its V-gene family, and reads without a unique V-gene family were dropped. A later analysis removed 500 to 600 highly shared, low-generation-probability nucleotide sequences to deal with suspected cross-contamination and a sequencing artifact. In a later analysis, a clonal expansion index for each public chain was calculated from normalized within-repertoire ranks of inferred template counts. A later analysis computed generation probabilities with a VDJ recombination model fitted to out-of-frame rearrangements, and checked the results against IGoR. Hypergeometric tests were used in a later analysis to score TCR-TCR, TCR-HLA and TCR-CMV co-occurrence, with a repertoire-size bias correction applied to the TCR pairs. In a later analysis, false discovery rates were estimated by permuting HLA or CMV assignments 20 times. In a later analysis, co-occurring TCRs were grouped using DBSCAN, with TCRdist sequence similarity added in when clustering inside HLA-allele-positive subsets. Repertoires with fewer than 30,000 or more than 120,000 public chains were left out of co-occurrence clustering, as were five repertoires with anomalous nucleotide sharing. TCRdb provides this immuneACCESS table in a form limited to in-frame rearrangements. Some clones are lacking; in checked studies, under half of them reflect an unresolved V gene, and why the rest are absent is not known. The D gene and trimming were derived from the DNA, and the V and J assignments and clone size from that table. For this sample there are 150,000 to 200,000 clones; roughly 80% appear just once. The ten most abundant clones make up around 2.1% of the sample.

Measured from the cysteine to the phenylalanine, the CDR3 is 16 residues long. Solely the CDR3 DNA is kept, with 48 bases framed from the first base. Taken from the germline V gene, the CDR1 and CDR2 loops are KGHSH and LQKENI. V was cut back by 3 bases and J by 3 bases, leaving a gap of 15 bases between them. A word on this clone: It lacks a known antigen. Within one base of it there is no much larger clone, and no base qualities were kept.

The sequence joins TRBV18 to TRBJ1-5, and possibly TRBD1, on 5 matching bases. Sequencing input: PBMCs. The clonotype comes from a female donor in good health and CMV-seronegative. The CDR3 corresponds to CASSPGMGGANQPQHF. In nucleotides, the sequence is TGTGCCAGCTCACCGGGTATGGGAGGGGCCAATCAGCCCCAGCATTTT. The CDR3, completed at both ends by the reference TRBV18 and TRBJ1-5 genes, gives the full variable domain NAGVMQNPRHLVRRRGQEARLRCSPMKGHSHVYWYRQLPEEGLKFMVYLQKENIIDESGMPKERFSAEFPKEGPSILRIQQVVRGDSAAYFCASSPGMGGANQPQHFGDGTRLSIL.